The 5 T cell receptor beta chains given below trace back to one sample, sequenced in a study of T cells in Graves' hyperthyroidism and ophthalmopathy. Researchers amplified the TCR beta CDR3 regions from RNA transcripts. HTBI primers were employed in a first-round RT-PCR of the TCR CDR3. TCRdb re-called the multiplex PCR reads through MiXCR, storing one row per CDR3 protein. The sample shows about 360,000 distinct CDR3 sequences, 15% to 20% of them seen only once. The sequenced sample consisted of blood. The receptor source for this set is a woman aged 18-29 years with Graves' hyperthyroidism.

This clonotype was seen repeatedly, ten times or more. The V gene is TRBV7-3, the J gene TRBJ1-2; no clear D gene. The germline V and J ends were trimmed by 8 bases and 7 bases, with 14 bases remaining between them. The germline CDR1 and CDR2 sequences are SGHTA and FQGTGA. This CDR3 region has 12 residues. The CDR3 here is CASAETGGGYTF. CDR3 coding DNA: TGTGCCAGCGCTGAGACCGGAGGTGGCTACACCTTC. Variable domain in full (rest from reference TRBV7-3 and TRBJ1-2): GAGVSQTPSNKVTEKGKYVELRCDPISGHTALYWYRQSLGQGPEFLIYFQGTGAADDSGLPNDRFFAVRPEGSVSTLKIQRTERGDSAVYLCASAETGGGYTFGSGTRLTVV.

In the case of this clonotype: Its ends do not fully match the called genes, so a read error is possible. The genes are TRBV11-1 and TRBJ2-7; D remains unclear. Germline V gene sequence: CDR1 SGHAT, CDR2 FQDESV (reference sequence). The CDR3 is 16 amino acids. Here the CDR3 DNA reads TGTGCCACCAGCTCACGCCGACAATCTGGGGCCTACGAGCAGTACTTC. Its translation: CATSSRRQSGAYEQYF.

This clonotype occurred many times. The CDR3 sequence is CYSSDGYTF. CDR3 in DNA: TGTTACAGTTCCGACGGCTACACCTTC. This chain uses TRBV30 with TRBJ1-2, with D hard to call. CDR1 is GTSNPN, CDR2 SVGIG, per germline (reference sequence). The CDR3 totals 9 residues.

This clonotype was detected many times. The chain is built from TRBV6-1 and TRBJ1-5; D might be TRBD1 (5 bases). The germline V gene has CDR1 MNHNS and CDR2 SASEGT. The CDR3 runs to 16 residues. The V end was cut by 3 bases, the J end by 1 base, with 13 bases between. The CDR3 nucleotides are TGTGCCAGCAGTGAGGTACCGGGACTCAGCAATCAGCCCCAGCATTTT. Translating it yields CASSEVPGLSNQPQHF.

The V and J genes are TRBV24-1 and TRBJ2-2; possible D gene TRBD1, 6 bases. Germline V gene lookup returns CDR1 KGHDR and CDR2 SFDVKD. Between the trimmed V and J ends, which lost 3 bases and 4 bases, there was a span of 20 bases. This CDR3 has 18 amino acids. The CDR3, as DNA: TGTGCCACCAGTGATCCCCGAATAGGGGGAGTGAGCACCGGGGAGCTGTTTTTT. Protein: CATSDPRIGGVSTGELFF.